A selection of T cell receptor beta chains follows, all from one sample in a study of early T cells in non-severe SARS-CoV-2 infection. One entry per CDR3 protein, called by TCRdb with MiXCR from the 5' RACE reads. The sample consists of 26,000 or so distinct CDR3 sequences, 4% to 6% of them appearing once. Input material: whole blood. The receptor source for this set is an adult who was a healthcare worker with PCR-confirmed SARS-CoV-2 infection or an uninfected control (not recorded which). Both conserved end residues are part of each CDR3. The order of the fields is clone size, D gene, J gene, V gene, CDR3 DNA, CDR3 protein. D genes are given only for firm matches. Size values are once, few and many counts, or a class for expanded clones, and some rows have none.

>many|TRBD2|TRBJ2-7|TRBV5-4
TGTGCCAGCAGCTTCCTCGCGGGGGGGGTCTACGAGCAGTACTTC
CASSFLAGGVYEQYF
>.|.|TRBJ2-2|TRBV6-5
TGTGCCAGCAGTTACTCGAGGGGAAACACCGGGGAGCTGTTTTTT
CASSYSRGNTGELFF
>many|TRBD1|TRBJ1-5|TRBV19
TGTGCCAGTACCGTGACAGGGGCATATAGCAATCAGCCCCAGCATTTT
CASTVTGAYSNQPQHF
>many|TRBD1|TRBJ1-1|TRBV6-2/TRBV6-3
TGTGCCAGCAGTTCCCCGGGCAGGGGGAATTCTGAAGCTTTCTTT
CASSSPGRGNSEAFF
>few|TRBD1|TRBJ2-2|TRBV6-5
TGTGCCAGCAGTTACGCGACAGGGAAAACCGGGGAGCTGTTTTTT
CASSYATGKTGELFF
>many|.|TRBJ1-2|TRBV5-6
TGTGCCAGCAGCCTCAGTTTGAGTCTCGGCTATGGCTACACCTTC
CASSLSLSLGYGYTF
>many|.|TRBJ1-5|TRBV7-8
TGTGCCAGCAGCTTATCGGGGCTCGCGCAGCCCCAGCATTTT
CASSLSGLAQPQHF
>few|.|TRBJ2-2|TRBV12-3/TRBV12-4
TGTGCCAGCAGGACTGCACAGGGCTTCACCGGGGAGCTGTTTTTT
CASRTAQGFTGELFF
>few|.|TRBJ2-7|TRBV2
TGTGCCAGCGGGGGGGCAGAAACCTACGAGCAGTACTTC
CASGGAETYEQYF
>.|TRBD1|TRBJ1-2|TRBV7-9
TGTGCCAGCAGCCGAACCCGGGACAGGGTTTCGTGGGGCTACACCTTC
CASSRTRDRVSWGYTF
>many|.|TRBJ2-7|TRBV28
TGTGCCAGCAGTTCAGGCAGGGATACCTACGAGCAGTACTTC
CASSSGRDTYEQYF
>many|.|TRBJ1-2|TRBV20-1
TGCAGTGCCGACGTAAGCGGAGATTATGGCTACACCTTC
CSADVSGDYGYTF
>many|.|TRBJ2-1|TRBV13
TGTGCCAGCAGCACCCCTGGGAATGAGCAGTTCTTC
CASSTPGNEQFF
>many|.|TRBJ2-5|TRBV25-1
TGTGCCAGCAGTGACCCCCGGGGAAGCGGAGAGACCCAGTACTTC
CASSDPRGSGETQYF
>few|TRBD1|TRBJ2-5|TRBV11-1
TGTGCCAGCAGCCCTCCGGGACAGCCCAAAGAGACCCAGTACTTC
CASSPPGQPKETQYF
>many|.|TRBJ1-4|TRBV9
TGTGCCAGCAGCGTAGATAGGGGATTTTACGAAAAACTGTTTTTT
CASSVDRGFYEKLFF
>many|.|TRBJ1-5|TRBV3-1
TGTGCCAGCAGCCAAGGATTAATACGGTTAAAGCAGCCCCAGCATTTT
CASSQGLIRLKQPQHF
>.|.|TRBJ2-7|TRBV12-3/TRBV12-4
TGTGCCAGCAGTTTAATTGCAGGGGCCTACGAGCAGTACTTC
CASSLIAGAYEQYF
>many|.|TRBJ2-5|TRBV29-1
TGCAGCGTTGTTTCAAACCAAGAGACCCAGTACTTC
CSVVSNQETQYF
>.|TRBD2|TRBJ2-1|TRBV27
TGTGCCAGCAGTTTACTCAGCCTGGGGGGGTTGAATGAGCAGTTCTTC
CASSLLSLGGLNEQFF
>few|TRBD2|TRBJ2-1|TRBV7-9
TGTGCCAGCACCCGTCCCACTAGCGACTACAATGAGCAGTTCTTC
CASTRPTSDYNEQFF
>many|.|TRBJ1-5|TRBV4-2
TGTGCCAGCAGCCAAGACGGACATAGCAATCAGCCCCAGCATTTT
CASSQDGHSNQPQHF
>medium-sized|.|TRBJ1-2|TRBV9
TGTGCCAGCAGCGTGGTACCAGGGGCAAACTATGGCTACACCTTC
CASSVVPGANYGYTF
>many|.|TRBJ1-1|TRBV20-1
TGCAGTGCCAGTGGGGGAGGGAGCACTGAAGCTTTCTTT
CSASGGGSTEAFF
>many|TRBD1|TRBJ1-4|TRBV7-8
TGTGCCAGCAGCAGCCGGGACAGGGACGAAAAACTGTTTTTT
CASSSRDRDEKLFF
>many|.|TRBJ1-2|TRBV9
TGTGCCAGCAGCGCCCCTCTGACAGGCTATGGCTACACCTTC
CASSAPLTGYGYTF
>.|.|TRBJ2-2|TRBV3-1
TGTGCCAGCAGCCAAGGGCAGGCGGGGGCGACCGGGGAGCTGTTTTTT
CASSQGQAGATGELFF
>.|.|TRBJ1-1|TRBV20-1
TGCAGTGCTAGGGAGACACGCAGAATGCAAGCTTTCTTT
CSARETRRMQAFF
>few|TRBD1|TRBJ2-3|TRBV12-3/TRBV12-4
TGTGCCAGCCGCCATCCCCCGGGACAGAGATCAGATACGCAGTATTTT
CASRHPPGQRSDTQYF
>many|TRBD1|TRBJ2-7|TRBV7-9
TGTGCCAGCAGCACGACGGACAGGATCGAGCAGTACTTC
CASSTTDRIEQYF
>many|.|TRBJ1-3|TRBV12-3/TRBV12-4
TGTGCCAGCAGCCCCGCGGGGACGGGTAGCTCTGGAAACACCATATATTTT
CASSPAGTGSSGNTIYF
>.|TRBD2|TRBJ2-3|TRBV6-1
TGTGCCAGCAGTGTGGGGAGGGGCGATACGCAGTATTTT
CASSVGRGDTQYF
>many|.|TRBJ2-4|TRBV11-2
TGTGCCAGCAGCTTAGAGTTTGGAGAAAAAAACATTCAGTACTTC
CASSLEFGEKNIQYF
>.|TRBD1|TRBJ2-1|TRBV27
TGTGCCAGCAGTTTAGTTGGACAGGGCGGCGATGAGCAGTTCTTC
CASSLVGQGGDEQFF